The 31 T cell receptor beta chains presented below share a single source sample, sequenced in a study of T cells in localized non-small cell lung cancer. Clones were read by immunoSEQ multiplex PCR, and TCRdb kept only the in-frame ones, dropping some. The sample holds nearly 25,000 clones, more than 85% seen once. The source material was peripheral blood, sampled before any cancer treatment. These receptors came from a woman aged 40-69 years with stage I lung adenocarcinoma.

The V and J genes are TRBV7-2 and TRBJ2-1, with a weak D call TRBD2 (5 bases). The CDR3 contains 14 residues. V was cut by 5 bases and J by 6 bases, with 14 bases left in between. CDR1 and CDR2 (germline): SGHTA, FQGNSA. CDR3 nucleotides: TGTGCCAGCAGCCTCCGGGGATCCCGCAATGAGCAGTTCTTC. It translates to CASSLRGSRNEQFF.

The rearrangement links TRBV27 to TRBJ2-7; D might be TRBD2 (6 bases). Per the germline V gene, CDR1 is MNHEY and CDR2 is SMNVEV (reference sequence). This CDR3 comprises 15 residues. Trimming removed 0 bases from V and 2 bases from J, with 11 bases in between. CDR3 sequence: CASSLSGGITYEQYF. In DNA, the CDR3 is TGTGCCAGCAGTTTATCGGGCGGGATCACCTACGAGCAGTACTTC.

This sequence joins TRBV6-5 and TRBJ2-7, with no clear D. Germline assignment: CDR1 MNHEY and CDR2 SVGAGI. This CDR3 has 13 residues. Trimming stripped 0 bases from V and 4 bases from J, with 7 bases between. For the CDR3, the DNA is TGTGCCAGCAGTTACTCGAAGGGTTACGAGCAGTACTTC. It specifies CASSYSKGYEQYF.

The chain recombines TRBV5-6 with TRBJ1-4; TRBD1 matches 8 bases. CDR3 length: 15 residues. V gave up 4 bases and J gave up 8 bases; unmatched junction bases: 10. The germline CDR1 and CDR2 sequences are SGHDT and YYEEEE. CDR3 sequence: CASSDSGTGGEKLFF. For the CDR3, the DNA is TGTGCCAGCAGCGATTCCGGGACAGGAGGAGAAAAACTGTTTTTT.

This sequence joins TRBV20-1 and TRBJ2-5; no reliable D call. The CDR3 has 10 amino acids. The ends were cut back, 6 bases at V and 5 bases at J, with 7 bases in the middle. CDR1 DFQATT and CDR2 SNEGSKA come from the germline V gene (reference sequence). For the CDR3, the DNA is TGCAGTGCCGCACGGGAGACCCAGTACTTC. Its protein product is CSAARETQYF.

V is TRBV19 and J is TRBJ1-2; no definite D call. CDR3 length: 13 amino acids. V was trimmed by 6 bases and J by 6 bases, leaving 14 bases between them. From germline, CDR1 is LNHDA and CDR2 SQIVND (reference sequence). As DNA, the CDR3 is TGTGCCAGTAGGCCGGCAGCTATAGATGGCTACACCTTC. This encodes CASRPAAIDGYTF.

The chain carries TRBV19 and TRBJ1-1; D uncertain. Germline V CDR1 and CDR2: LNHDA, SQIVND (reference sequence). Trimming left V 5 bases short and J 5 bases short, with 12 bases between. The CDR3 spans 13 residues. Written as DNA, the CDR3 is TGTGCCAGTAGTTTCAACGGGGAGACTGAAGCTTTCTTT. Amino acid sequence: CASSFNGETEAFF.

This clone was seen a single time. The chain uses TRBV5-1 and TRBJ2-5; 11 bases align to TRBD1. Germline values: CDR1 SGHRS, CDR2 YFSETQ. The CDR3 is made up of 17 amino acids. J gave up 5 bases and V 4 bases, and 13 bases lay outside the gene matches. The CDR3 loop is CASSRLQRTGGFETQYF. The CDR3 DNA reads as TGCGCCAGCAGCCGGCTTCAAAGGACAGGGGGCTTTGAGACCCAGTACTTC.

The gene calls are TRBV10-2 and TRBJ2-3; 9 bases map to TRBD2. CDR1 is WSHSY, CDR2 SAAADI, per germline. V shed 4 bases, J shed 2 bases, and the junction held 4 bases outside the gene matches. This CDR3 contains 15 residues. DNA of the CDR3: TGCGCCAGCAGTGCGCAGCGGGAGGCCACAGATACGCAGTATTTT. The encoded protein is CASSAQREATDTQYF.

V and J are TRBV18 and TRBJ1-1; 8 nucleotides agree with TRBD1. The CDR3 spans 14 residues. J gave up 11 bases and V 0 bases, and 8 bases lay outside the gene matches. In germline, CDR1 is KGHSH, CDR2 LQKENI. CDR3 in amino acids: CASSPPGGDRLAFF. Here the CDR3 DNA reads TGTGCCAGCTCACCACCGGGTGGGGACAGGCTGGCTTTCTTT. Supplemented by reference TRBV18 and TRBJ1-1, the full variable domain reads NAGVMQNPRHLVRRRGQEARLRCSPMKGHSHVYWYRQLPEEGLKFMVYLQKENIIDESGMPKERFSAEFPKEGPSILRIQQVVRGDSAAYFCASSPPGGDRLAFFGQGTRLTVV.

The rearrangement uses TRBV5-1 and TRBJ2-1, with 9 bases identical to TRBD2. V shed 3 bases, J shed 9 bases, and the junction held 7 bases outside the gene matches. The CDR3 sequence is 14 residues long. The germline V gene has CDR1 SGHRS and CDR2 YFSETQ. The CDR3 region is CASSSVAGVGEQFF. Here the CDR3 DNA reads TGCGCCAGCAGCTCGGTAGCGGGAGTGGGTGAGCAGTTCTTC.

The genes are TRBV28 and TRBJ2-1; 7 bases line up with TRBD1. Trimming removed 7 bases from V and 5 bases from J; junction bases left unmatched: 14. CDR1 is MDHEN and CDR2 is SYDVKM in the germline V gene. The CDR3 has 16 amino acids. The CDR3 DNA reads TGTGCCAGCACCCCCCACAGGGGACGTATAAACAATGAGCAGTTCTTC. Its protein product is CASTPHRGRINNEQFF.

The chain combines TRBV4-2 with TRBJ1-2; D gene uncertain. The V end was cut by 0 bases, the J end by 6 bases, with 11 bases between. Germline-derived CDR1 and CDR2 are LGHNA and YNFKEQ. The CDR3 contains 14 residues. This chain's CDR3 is CASSQDRQAHGYTF. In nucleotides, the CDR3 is TGTGCCAGCAGCCAAGATAGGCAGGCCCATGGCTACACCTTC.

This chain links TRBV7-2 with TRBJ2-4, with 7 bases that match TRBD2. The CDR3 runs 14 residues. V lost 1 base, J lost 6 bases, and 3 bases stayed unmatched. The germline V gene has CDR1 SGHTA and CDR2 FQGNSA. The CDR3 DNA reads TGTGCCAGCAGCTTAGGTAGCGGGTCAAACATTCAGTACTTC. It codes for CASSLGSGSNIQYF.

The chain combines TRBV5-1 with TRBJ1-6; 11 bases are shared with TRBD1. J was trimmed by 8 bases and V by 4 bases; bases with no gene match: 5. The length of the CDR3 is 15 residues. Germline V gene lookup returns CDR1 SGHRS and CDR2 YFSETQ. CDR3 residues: CASSRPGQGDSPLHF. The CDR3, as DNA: TGCGCCAGCAGCCGCCCGGGACAGGGGGATTCACCCCTCCACTTT.

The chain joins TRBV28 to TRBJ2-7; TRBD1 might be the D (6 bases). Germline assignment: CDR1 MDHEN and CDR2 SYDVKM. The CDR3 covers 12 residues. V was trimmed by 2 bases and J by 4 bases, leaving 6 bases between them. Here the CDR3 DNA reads TGTGCCAGCAGTTTAAGGGGGTACGAGCAGTACTTC. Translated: CASSLRGYEQYF.

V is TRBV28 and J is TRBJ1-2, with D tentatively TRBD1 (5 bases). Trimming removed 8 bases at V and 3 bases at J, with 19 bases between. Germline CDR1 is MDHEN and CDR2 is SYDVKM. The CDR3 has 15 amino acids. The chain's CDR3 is CASRGQGRLDYGYTF. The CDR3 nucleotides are TGTGCCAGCCGAGGGCAGGGAAGACTCGACTATGGCTACACCTTC.

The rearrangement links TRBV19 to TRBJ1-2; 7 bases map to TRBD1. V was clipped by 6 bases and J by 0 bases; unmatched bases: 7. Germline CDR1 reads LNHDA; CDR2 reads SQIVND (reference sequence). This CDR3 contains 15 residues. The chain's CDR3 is CASRPGTATNYGYTF. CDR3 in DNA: TGTGCCAGTAGACCCGGGACAGCGACTAACTATGGCTACACCTTC.

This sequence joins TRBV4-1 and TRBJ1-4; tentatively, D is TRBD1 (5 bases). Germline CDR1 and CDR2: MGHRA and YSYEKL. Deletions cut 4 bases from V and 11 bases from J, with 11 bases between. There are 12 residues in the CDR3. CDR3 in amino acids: CASSPYSGKLFF. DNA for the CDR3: TGCGCCAGCAGCCCATATTCAGGGAAACTGTTTTTT.

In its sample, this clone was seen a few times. The CDR3 sequence is CASSSGPRYGYTF. Here the CDR3 DNA reads TGTGCCAGCAGCTCTGGACCGCGCTATGGCTACACCTTC. The chain links TRBV2 to TRBJ1-2; D is unresolved. V lost 6 bases to trimming and J lost 4 bases, with 12 bases between them. Per germline, CDR1 SNHLY and CDR2 FYNNEI. CDR3 size: 13 residues.

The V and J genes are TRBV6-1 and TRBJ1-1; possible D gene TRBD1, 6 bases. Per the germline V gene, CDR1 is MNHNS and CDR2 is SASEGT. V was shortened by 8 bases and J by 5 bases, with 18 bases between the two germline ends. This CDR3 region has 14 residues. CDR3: CASLETGRWTEAFF. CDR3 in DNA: TGTGCCAGCTTAGAGACAGGTCGGTGGACTGAAGCTTTCTTT.

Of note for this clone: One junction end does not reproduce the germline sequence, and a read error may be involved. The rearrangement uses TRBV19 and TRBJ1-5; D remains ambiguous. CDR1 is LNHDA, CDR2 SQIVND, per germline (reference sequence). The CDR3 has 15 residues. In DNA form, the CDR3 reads TGTGCCAGTAGCATAGGACGGATTAGCAATCAGCCCCAGCATTTT. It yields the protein CASSIGRISNQPQHF. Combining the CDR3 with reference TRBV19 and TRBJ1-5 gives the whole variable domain DGGITQSPKYLFRKEGQNVTLSCEQNLNHDAMYWYRQDPGQGLRLIYYSQIVNDFQKGDIAEGYSVSREKKESFPLTVTSAQKNPTAFYLCASSIGRISNQPQHFGDGTRLSIL.

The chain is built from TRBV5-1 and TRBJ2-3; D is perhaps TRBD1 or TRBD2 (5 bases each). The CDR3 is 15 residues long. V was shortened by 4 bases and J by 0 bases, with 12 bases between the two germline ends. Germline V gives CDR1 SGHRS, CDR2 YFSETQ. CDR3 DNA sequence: TGCGCCAGCAGCCTGTGGGGCGGGAGCACAGATACGCAGTATTTT. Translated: CASSLWGGSTDTQYF.

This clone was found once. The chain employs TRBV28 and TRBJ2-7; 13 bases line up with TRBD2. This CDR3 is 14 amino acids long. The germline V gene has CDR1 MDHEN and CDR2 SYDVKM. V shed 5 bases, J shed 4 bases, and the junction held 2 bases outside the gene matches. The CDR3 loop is CASSGLAGVYEQYF. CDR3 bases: TGTGCCAGCAGTGGACTAGCGGGAGTGTACGAGCAGTACTTC.

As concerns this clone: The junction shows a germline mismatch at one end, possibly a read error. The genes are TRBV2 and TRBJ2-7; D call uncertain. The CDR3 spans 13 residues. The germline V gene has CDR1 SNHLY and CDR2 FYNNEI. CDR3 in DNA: TGTGCCAGCAGAGCAATTAGATCGACTGATCAGGATTTC. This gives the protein CASRAIRSTDQDF.

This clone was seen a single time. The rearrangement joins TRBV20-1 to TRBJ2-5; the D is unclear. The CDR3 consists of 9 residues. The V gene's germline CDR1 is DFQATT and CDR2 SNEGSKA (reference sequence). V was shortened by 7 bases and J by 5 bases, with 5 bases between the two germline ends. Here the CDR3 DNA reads TGCAGTGTAGGGGAGACCCAGTACTTC. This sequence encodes CSVGETQYF.

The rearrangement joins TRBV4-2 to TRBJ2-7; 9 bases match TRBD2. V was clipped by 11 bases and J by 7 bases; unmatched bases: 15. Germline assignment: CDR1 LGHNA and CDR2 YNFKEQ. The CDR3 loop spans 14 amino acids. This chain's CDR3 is CARFWREGRGEQYF. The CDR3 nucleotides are TGTGCCCGCTTCTGGCGGGAGGGCCGAGGGGAGCAGTACTTC.

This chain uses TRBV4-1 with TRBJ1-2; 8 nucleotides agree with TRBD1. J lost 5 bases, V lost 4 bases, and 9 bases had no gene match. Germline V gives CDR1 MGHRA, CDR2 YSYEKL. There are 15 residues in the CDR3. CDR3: CASSPLAGGVYGYTF. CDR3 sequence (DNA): TGCGCCAGCAGCCCATTGGCAGGGGGCGTTTATGGCTACACCTTC.

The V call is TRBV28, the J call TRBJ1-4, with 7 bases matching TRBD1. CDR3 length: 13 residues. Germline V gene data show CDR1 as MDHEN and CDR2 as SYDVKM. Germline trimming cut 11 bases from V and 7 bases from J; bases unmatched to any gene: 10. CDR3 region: CAGKGGAGEKLFF. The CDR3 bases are TGTGCCGGAAAAGGGGGCGCTGGTGAAAAACTGTTTTTT.

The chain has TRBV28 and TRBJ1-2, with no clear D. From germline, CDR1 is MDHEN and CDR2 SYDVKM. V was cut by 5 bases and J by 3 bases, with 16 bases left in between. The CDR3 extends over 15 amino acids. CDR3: CASSPSGSMYYGYTF. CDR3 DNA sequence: TGTGCCAGCAGTCCCTCAGGATCGATGTACTATGGCTACACCTTC.

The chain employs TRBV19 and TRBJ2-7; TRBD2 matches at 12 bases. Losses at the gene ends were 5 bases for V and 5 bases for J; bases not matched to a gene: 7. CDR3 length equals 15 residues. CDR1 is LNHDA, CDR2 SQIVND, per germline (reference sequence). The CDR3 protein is CASSLTSGSLNEQYF. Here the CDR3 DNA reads TGTGCCAGTAGTCTGACTAGCGGGAGTCTCAACGAGCAGTACTTC.